These 19 T cell receptor beta chains share one sample of origin, sequenced in a study of blood T cell repertoires in COVID-19. Measured with immunoSEQ multiplex PCR; TCRdb has only the in-frame clones, and not every one. The table lists approximately 140,000 clones, about 86% of them singletons. The source material was peripheral blood. All receptors derive from a man aged 65-85 years with acute or convalescent COVID-19.

V and J are TRBV19 and TRBJ1-5, with 12 bases that match TRBD1. V lost 7 bases to trimming and J lost 0 bases; unmatched junction nucleotides: 7. The germline V gene has CDR1 LNHDA and CDR2 SQIVND (reference sequence). The CDR3 covers 17 residues. CDR3 loop: CASTSGTGGYSNQPQHF. The CDR3 nucleotides read TGTGCCAGTACCTCCGGGACAGGGGGCTATAGCAATCAGCCCCAGCATTTT. The full variable domain, its missing parts supplied by reference TRBV19 and TRBJ1-5, is DGGITQSPKYLFRKEGQNVTLSCEQNLNHDAMYWYRQDPGQGLRLIYYSQIVNDFQKGDIAEGYSVSREKKESFPLTVTSAQKNPTAFYLCASTSGTGGYSNQPQHFGDGTRLSIL.

The chain has TRBV19 and TRBJ2-1; 8 nucleotides line up with TRBD2. Trimming removed 8 bases from V and 5 bases from J; junction bases left unmatched: 11. CDR3 length: 15 amino acids. CDR1 and CDR2 (germline): LNHDA, SQIVND (reference sequence). The CDR3 sequence is CASRHGAGGNNEQFF. CDR3 in DNA: TGTGCCAGTCGGCACGGGGCGGGAGGCAACAATGAGCAGTTCTTC.

The genes are TRBV27 and TRBJ2-7; D is possibly TRBD2 (5 bases). V lost 5 bases and J lost 2, with 13 bases in between. This CDR3 region has 14 residues. Per germline, CDR1 MNHEY and CDR2 SMNVEV (reference sequence). CDR3 in DNA: TGTGCCAGCAGTCCTAGCATCGGCCCCTACGAGCAGTACTTC. Translating it yields CASSPSIGPYEQYF.

This clone is a singleton in its sample. The chain carries TRBV19 and TRBJ1-2; D is undetermined. Germline V lookup: CDR1 LNHDA, CDR2 SQIVND (reference sequence). Between the trimmed V and J ends, which lost 3 bases and 7 bases, there was a span of 18 bases. The CDR3 has 15 amino acids. In DNA, the CDR3 is TGTGCCAGTAGTATTACCGATACAGCAAAGGCTGGCTACACCTTC. Translated: CASSITDTAKAGYTF.

The CDR3 here is CASGGTSATYEQYF. The CDR3 DNA is TGTGCCAGCGGGGGGACTAGCGCAACCTACGAGCAGTACTTC. The rearrangement links TRBV27 to TRBJ2-7; 10 nucleotides align to TRBD2. Germline V gene data show CDR1 as MNHEY and CDR2 as SMNVEV (reference sequence). V lost 8 bases to trimming and J lost 2 bases; unmatched junction nucleotides: 6. This CDR3 is 14 amino acids long.

The V call is TRBV7-6, the J call TRBJ1-5; D remains unclear. Germline-derived CDR1 and CDR2 are SGHVS and FNYEAQ. The CDR3 spans 13 residues. V was pared by 1 base and J by 7 bases, with 8 bases between. Here the CDR3 DNA reads TGTGCCAGCAGCTTAGGAGGGATACAGCCCCAGCATTTT. Protein: CASSLGGIQPQHF.

The V call is TRBV4-2, the J call TRBJ2-3; 7 positions match TRBD1. V shed 3 bases, J shed 0 bases, and the junction held 6 bases outside the gene matches. The CDR3 covers 16 residues. The germline V gene encodes CDR1 LGHNA and CDR2 YNFKEQ. The DNA for the CDR3 is TGTGCCAGCAGCCAGGGGACAGTACCTAGCACAGATACGCAGTATTTT. Encoded protein: CASSQGTVPSTDTQYF.

This clone was seen a single time. This chain connects TRBV5-1 to TRBJ1-6; 9 bases agree with TRBD1. The length of the CDR3 is 15 residues. V lost 4 bases to trimming and J lost 4 bases; unmatched junction nucleotides: 3. The germline V gene has CDR1 SGHRS and CDR2 YFSETQ. Here the CDR3 reads CASSQGQGYNSPLHF. CDR3 nucleotides: TGCGCCAGCAGCCAGGGACAGGGATATAATTCACCCCTCCACTTT.

This chain uses TRBV11-3 with TRBJ1-1; 7 nucleotides line up with TRBD1. Looked up from germline, CDR1 is SGHNT and CDR2 is YENEEA. The CDR3 consists of 17 residues. The V segment lost 0 bases and the J segment 1 base; nucleotides outside the gene matches: 8. The CDR3 loop reads CASSLDRGFDRNTEAFF. The CDR3 region has the DNA TGTGCCAGCAGCTTAGACAGGGGGTTTGATCGGAACACTGAAGCTTTCTTT.

The chain links TRBV19 to TRBJ2-5; perhaps TRBD1 as D (5 bases). Germline V gene data show CDR1 as LNHDA and CDR2 as SQIVND (reference sequence). V gave up 1 base and J gave up 1 base, with 10 bases separating them. The CDR3 runs to 15 residues. CDR3 loop: CASSIAAGSQETQYF. The CDR3 nucleotides are TGTGCCAGTAGTATAGCGGCAGGGTCCCAAGAGACCCAGTACTTC. Full variable domain (rest looked up from reference TRBV19 and TRBJ2-5): DGGITQSPKYLFRKEGQNVTLSCEQNLNHDAMYWYRQDPGQGLRLIYYSQIVNDFQKGDIAEGYSVSREKKESFPLTVTSAQKNPTAFYLCASSIAAGSQETQYFGPGTRLLVL.

This chain uses TRBV24-1 with TRBJ2-5, with 8 bases that match TRBD1. Unmatched junction bases numbered 7, after V lost 4 bases and J lost 4 bases. Germline CDR1 is KGHDR and CDR2 is SFDVKD. The CDR3 is 15 residues long. The CDR3 sequence: CATSDPQGGIETQYF. The CDR3 DNA follows: TGTGCCACCAGTGACCCACAGGGGGGTATAGAGACCCAGTACTTC.

The rearrangement uses TRBV18 and TRBJ1-5; D possibly corresponds to TRBD1 (5 bases). The CDR3 covers 14 residues. Trimming removed 3 bases at V and 5 bases at J, with 11 bases between. CDR1 and CDR2 from the germline V gene are KGHSH and LQKENI. The CDR3 reads CASSPAGSDQPQHF. CDR3 nucleotide sequence: TGTGCCAGCTCACCGGCAGGGTCAGATCAGCCCCAGCATTTT. The entire variable domain, with the rest obtained from reference TRBV18 and TRBJ1-5, is as follows: NAGVMQNPRHLVRRRGQEARLRCSPMKGHSHVYWYRQLPEEGLKFMVYLQKENIIDESGMPKERFSAEFPKEGPSILRIQQVVRGDSAAYFCASSPAGSDQPQHFGDGTRLSIL.

The V gene is TRBV7-2, the J gene TRBJ2-7; 13 bases map to TRBD2. Germline lookup yields CDR1 SGHTA and CDR2 FQGNSA. Trimming at V came to 6 bases and at J to 9 bases, leaving 8 bases not matched to a gene. The CDR3 has 14 amino acids. In nucleotides, the CDR3 is TGTGCCAGCAGTCGGACTAGCGGGAGTCAGGTGCAGTACTTC. It specifies CASSRTSGSQVQYF.

The gene calls are TRBV10-3 and TRBJ2-7; a weak D match, TRBD2 (6 bases). V lost 6 bases and J 5 bases, leaving 23 bases between the germline ends. Germline V lookup: CDR1 ENHRY, CDR2 SYGVKD. The CDR3 extends over 16 amino acids. CDR3 residues: CAISRTAGTSVDEQYF. In DNA, the CDR3 is TGTGCCATCAGCCGTACCGCGGGAACGAGTGTTGACGAGCAGTACTTC.

J is TRBJ2-7 and V is TRBV7-8; weak D call: TRBD2 (6 bases). V was cut by 5 bases and J by 2 bases, with 13 bases left in between. Per germline, CDR1 SGHVS and CDR2 FQNEAQ. The CDR3 contains 14 residues. Here the CDR3 DNA reads TGTGCCAGCAGCCTCGGGACTCCTACCTACGAGCAGTACTTC. It translates to CASSLGTPTYEQYF. The entire variable domain, with the rest obtained from reference TRBV7-8 and TRBJ2-7, is as follows: GAGVSQSPRYKVAKRGQDVALRCDPISGHVSLFWYQQALGQGPEFLTYFQNEAQLDKSGLPSDRFFAERPEGSVSTLKIQRTQQEDSAVYLCASSLGTPTYEQYFGPGTRLTVT.

The chain is built from TRBV4-3 and TRBJ2-7, with 7 bases lining up with TRBD2. The CDR3 is made up of 15 amino acids. V lost 1 base and J lost 7; bases outside the gene matches: 10. CDR1 is LGHNA, CDR2 YSLEER, per germline. The CDR3 loop is CASSQGGGSGWEQYF. CDR3 bases: TGCGCCAGCAGCCAAGGGGGCGGGAGCGGTTGGGAGCAGTACTTC.

The chain has TRBV7-8 and TRBJ2-7; no definite D call. The CDR3 loop spans 13 amino acids. V dropped 4 bases and J dropped 0 bases, with 7 bases sitting between them. Germline CDR1 is SGHVS and CDR2 is FQNEAQ. CDR3: CASSYGGSYEQYF. CDR3 in DNA: TGTGCCAGCAGCTACGGCGGCTCCTACGAGCAGTACTTC.

V usage is TRBV19 and J usage is TRBJ2-1, with 10 bases matching TRBD2. After removal of 7 bases from V and 8 bases from J, the junction contained 11 bases not matched to a gene. The CDR3 has 15 amino acids. CDR1 LNHDA and CDR2 SQIVND come from the germline V gene (reference sequence). Here the CDR3 DNA reads TGTGCCAGTAACCCCGCTAGCGGGAGAGCCGATGAGCAGTTCTTC. Encoded protein: CASNPASGRADEQFF.

In this sample, this clone turned up once. This rearrangement joins TRBV10-3 to TRBJ2-1; tentative D call: TRBD1 (6 bases). Trimming took 5 bases from V and 8 from J, leaving 10 bases between them. This CDR3 region has 12 residues. The germline gives CDR1 ENHRY, CDR2 SYGVKD. The CDR3 nucleotides are TGTGCCATCAGTTCACAGGGAGATGAGCAGTTCTTC. It yields the protein CAISSQGDEQFF.